The present T cell receptor beta chain was sequenced within a study of T cell changes during pregnancy in multiple sclerosis. The germline CDR1 and CDR2 sequences are LGHNA and YNFKEQ. CDR3 length equals 16 residues. The J segment lost 4 bases and the V segment lost 2 bases, leaving 9 bases of the junction unmatched. The protocol was immunoSEQ multiplex PCR, while the TCRdb copy is restricted to in-frame clones and leaves out a portion. The sample has some 22,000 clones; approximately 81% are singletons. Specimen: CD8+ T cells from peripheral blood mononuclear cells, collected before pregnancy. This clonotype originated in a female donor with multiple sclerosis, enrolled in a pregnancy study. The J gene is TRBJ2-5, the V gene TRBV4-2; 8 nucleotides agree with TRBD2. Here the CDR3 DNA reads TGTGCCAGCAGCCAATTTAGCGGGAACGGCGGAGAGACCCAGTACTTC. It yields the protein CASSQFSGNGGETQYF.